These 26 T cell receptor beta chains were sequenced from one sample in a study of CD8 T cells in ankylosing spondylitis. Study outcomes and limitations: One TCR beta motif, made up of fewer than 10 highly homologous variants, appeared characteristic of ankylosing spondylitis blood.

TCRdb re-derived calls from the 5' RACE reads in MiXCR, one entry per CDR3 protein. The sample holds almost 400,000 distinct CDR3 sequences, 20% to 25% seen once. No antigen has been identified for these receptors. Specimen: blood, either unsorted or a sorted T cell fraction (not recorded which). The receptors shown here come from a male donor with ankylosing spondylitis.

The chain couples TRBV6-1 to TRBJ1-1; D is ambiguous. V lost 6 bases and J 0 bases, leaving 11 bases between the germline ends. This CDR3 region has 14 residues. CDR1 MNHNS and CDR2 SASEGT come from the germline V gene. CDR3 coding DNA: TGTGCCAGCAGCAGACGGAACATGAACACTGAAGCTTTCTTT. The encoded protein is CASSRRNMNTEAFF.

The genes are TRBV6-5 and TRBJ2-7, with 8 nucleotides matching TRBD2. Losses at the gene ends were 0 bases for V and 2 bases for J; bases not matched to a gene: 3. Germline CDR1 MNHEY, CDR2 SVGAGI. The CDR3 has 15 residues. CDR3 loop: CASSYSLAGTYEQYF. The CDR3 DNA reads TGTGCCAGCAGTTACTCCCTAGCGGGCACCTACGAGCAGTACTTC.

V usage is TRBV12-3 or TRBV12-4 and J usage is TRBJ1-1; D might be TRBD1 (6 bases). The CDR3 loop spans 13 amino acids. The V gene lost 6 bases and the J gene lost 7 bases, with 15 bases spanning the gap. Here the CDR3 DNA reads TGTGCCAGCAGACCCACAGGGATAATTGAAGCTTTCTTT. Amino acid sequence: CASRPTGIIEAFF.

This clonotype has more than one count but fewer than ten. The chain joins TRBV11-2 to TRBJ2-2; D gene uncertain. Trimming stripped 2 bases from V and 1 base from J, with 11 bases between. This CDR3 is 16 amino acids long. Looked up from germline, CDR1 is SGHAT and CDR2 is FQNNGV. CDR3 nucleotide sequence: TGTGCCAGCAGCTTACGACCCGGGCTGAACACCGGGGAGCTGTTTTTT. It codes for CASSLRPGLNTGELFF.

This chain joins TRBV29-1 and TRBJ2-7; D remains unclear. The V end was cut by 1 base, the J end by 3 bases, with 16 bases between. Germline CDR1 is SQVTM and CDR2 is ANQGSEA. This CDR3 spans 15 amino acids. The CDR3 DNA sequence: TGCAGCGTTGAAGGAAGGAAGGGAACGGACTACGAGCAGTACTTC. Its translation: CSVEGRKGTDYEQYF.

The chain recombines TRBV20-1 with TRBJ2-4; tentatively, D is TRBD2 (5 bases). CDR1 and CDR2 (germline): DFQATT, SNEGSKA (reference sequence). The V end was cut by 5 bases, the J end by 4 bases, with 9 bases between. The CDR3 length is 12 residues. Here the CDR3 DNA reads TGCAGTGCTGGTCCGGGGAAAAACATTCAGTACTTC. Amino acids: CSAGPGKNIQYF.

This clonotype was observed a few times. The V and J genes are TRBV12-3 or TRBV12-4 and TRBJ2-2; 7 bases are shared with TRBD1. Unmatched junction bases numbered 7, after V lost 5 bases and J lost 4 bases. The CDR3 sequence is 15 residues long. The CDR3 DNA follows: TGTGCCAGCAGTGGACAGGTCACGGGCACCGGGGAGCTGTTTTTT. Its translation is CASSGQVTGTGELFF.

This clonotype appeared a few times. V is TRBV28 and J is TRBJ1-1; possibly TRBD1 for D (6 bases). The CDR3 is 14 residues long. V was cut by 6 bases and J by 8 bases, with 19 bases left in between. Germline V CDR1 and CDR2: MDHEN, SYDVKM. CDR3 DNA: TGTGCCAGCAGCGGACATAGGGGGGTTCGGGAAGCTTTCTTT. Translated: CASSGHRGVREAFF.

CDR3 bases: TGTGCCAGCAGTGAATATAGCGTCAGCACAGATACGCAGTATTTT. Residues: CASSEYSVSTDTQYF. The chain has TRBV25-1 and TRBJ2-3, with a weak D call TRBD2 (5 bases). This CDR3 is built from 15 residues. Germline V gene sequence: CDR1 MGHDK, CDR2 SYGVNS. Trimming pared 0 bases from V and 0 bases from J, leaving 7 bases between.

This clonotype was detected many times. The chain combines TRBV29-1 with TRBJ2-1; 11 nucleotides line up with TRBD2. The germline V gene has CDR1 SQVTM and CDR2 ANQGSEA. V dropped 6 bases and J dropped 0; count of bases not matched to a gene: 7. CDR3 size: 16 residues. The CDR3 sequence: CSVVLAGGNSYNEQFF. The CDR3 region has the DNA TGCAGCGTGGTGCTAGCGGGAGGTAACTCCTACAATGAGCAGTTCTTC.

This rearrangement joins TRBV5-1 to TRBJ2-2, with TRBD1 identical over 9 bases. CDR1 and CDR2 from the germline V gene are SGHRS and YFSETQ. With V trimmed by 4 bases and J by 7 bases, 5 bases remained unmatched. This CDR3 has 14 amino acids. CDR3 in DNA: TGCGCCAGCAGCCCGGGGACAGGGATCGGGGAGCTGTTTTTT. It translates to CASSPGTGIGELFF.

This clonotype was detected a few times. J is TRBJ1-2 and V is TRBV20-1; TRBD1 aligns across 8 bases. Germline V gene lookup returns CDR1 DFQATT and CDR2 SNEGSKA (reference sequence). The length of the CDR3 is 13 residues. J gave up 4 bases and V 3 bases, and 4 bases lay outside the gene matches. The CDR3 loop is CSARGQAFYGYTF. As DNA, the CDR3 is TGCAGTGCTAGGGGACAGGCGTTCTATGGCTACACCTTC.

This rearrangement joins TRBV20-1 to TRBJ2-4; 11 bases align to TRBD2. CDR1 and CDR2 (germline): DFQATT, SNEGSKA (reference sequence). V shed 6 bases, J shed 9 bases, and the junction held 13 bases outside the gene matches. The CDR3 runs 15 residues. The DNA of the CDR3 is TGCAGTGCAGAAAAACTAGCGGGAGTAGGGACCATTCAGTACTTC. This gives the protein CSAEKLAGVGTIQYF.

The chain recombines TRBV9 with TRBJ2-1; 7 nucleotides align to TRBD2. Germline V gives CDR1 SGDLS, CDR2 YYNGEE. V trimming: 4 bases; J trimming: 6 bases; junction bases outside the gene matches: 13. The CDR3 consists of 16 residues. The chain's CDR3 is CASSPRLASGANEQFF. In nucleotides, the CDR3 is TGTGCCAGCAGCCCACGATTAGCTAGCGGAGCCAATGAGCAGTTCTTC. Looking up the rest from reference TRBV9 and TRBJ2-1 gives the full variable domain: DSGVTQTPKHLITATGQRVTLRCSPRSGDLSVYWYQQSLDQGLQFLIQYYNGEERAKGNILERFSAQQFPDLHSELNLSSLELGDSALYFCASSPRLASGANEQFFGPGTRLTVL.

This rearrangement joins TRBV3-1 to TRBJ1-1; the D is unclear. This CDR3 has 14 amino acids. V dropped 0 bases and J dropped 3 bases, with 8 bases sitting between them. The germline V gene encodes CDR1 LGHDT and CDR2 YNNKEL (reference sequence). This CDR3 reads CASSQETDYTEAFF. The CDR3 DNA reads TGTGCCAGCAGCCAAGAAACAGACTACACTGAAGCTTTCTTT.

This clonotype turned up a few times. The chain employs TRBV2 and TRBJ1-5; maybe TRBD1 (6 bases). The CDR3 is 14 amino acids. Germline CDR1 SNHLY, CDR2 FYNNEI. Trimming took off 8 bases at V and 3 bases at J, with 14 bases between the two ends. The CDR3 DNA sequence: TGTGCCAGCGTCGGGACAAGGAACAATCAGCCCCAGCATTTT. Its protein product is CASVGTRNNQPQHF.

This clonotype came up a few times. The rearrangement joins TRBV4-2 to TRBJ2-7; 8 bases fit TRBD2. This CDR3 has 14 amino acids. The V gene's germline CDR1 is LGHNA and CDR2 YNFKEQ. Trimming removed 6 bases from V and 0 bases from J; junction bases left unmatched: 4. This chain's CDR3 is CASRREVSSYEQYF. CDR3 bases: TGTGCCAGCAGGCGGGAGGTGAGCTCCTACGAGCAGTACTTC.

This clonotype has just a few counts. The chain uses TRBV5-6 and TRBJ2-2; 7 bases fit TRBD2. The CDR3 length is 15 residues. Germline loops: CDR1 SGHDT, CDR2 YYEEEE. V lost 3 bases and J lost 1; bases outside the gene matches: 3. CDR3 nucleotide sequence: TGTGCCAGCAGCTCCCTAGCGGAGAACACCGGGGAGCTGTTTTTT. Protein sequence: CASSSLAENTGELFF.

A few counts support this clonotype. The J gene is TRBJ2-3, the V gene TRBV4-2, with TRBD2 as a possible D gene (5 bases). CDR1 and CDR2 (germline): LGHNA, YNFKEQ. Trimming stripped 1 base from V and 5 bases from J, with 13 bases between. The CDR3 is made up of 15 amino acids. CDR3 bases: TGTGCCAGCAGCCAAGTTCGCGGAGGAATAGATACGCAGTATTTT. Residues: CASSQVRGGIDTQYF.

The gene calls are TRBV4-1 and TRBJ2-7; 10 nucleotides line up with TRBD2. V shed 1 base and J 2 bases; nucleotides not matched to a gene: 5. The germline CDR1 and CDR2 sequences are MGHRA and YSYEKL. This CDR3 is 16 amino acids long. CDR3 nucleotides: TGCGCCAGCAGCCAAGTCGGAGGACTAGCGGCCTACGAGCAGTACTTC. Its protein product is CASSQVGGLAAYEQYF.

This clonotype came up a few times. The V call is TRBV5-1, the J call TRBJ2-5; 7 bases map to TRBD2. Germline V lookup: CDR1 SGHRS, CDR2 YFSETQ. V trimming: 3 bases; J trimming: 2 bases; junction bases outside the gene matches: 4. The CDR3 spans 14 residues. As DNA, the CDR3 is TGCGCCAGCAGCTCGGGGGGACGGCAAGAGACCCAGTACTTC. Translating gives CASSSGGRQETQYF.

This clonotype was recorded a few times. The chain uses TRBV7-9 and TRBJ1-2, with 10 bases aligning to TRBD1. CDR1 SEHNR and CDR2 FQNEAQ come from the germline V gene (reference sequence). CDR3 length: 16 amino acids. The J segment lost 0 bases and the V segment lost 5 bases, leaving 6 bases of the junction unmatched. The CDR3 reads CASSLTGTGANYGYTF. CDR3 sequence (DNA): TGTGCCAGCAGCCTCACCGGGACAGGGGCTAACTATGGCTACACCTTC.

The chain recombines TRBV3-1 with TRBJ2-5; no reliable D call. The CDR3 loop spans 14 amino acids. Germline V gives CDR1 LGHDT, CDR2 YNNKEL (reference sequence). Trimming took 2 bases from V and 1 from J, leaving 8 bases between them. CDR3 loop: CASSQMTIQETQYF. The CDR3 nucleotides are TGTGCCAGCAGCCAAATGACAATCCAAGAGACCCAGTACTTC.

This clonotype appeared a few times. V gene TRBV7-2 combines with J gene TRBJ2-2, with a tentative D call TRBD1 (5 bases). The CDR3 loop spans 16 amino acids. Between the trimmed V and J ends, which lost 8 bases and 1 base, there was a span of 17 bases. Per germline, CDR1 SGHTA and CDR2 FQGNSA. The CDR3 loop reads CASGLQVIVNTGELFF. In nucleotides, the CDR3 is TGTGCCAGCGGGTTACAGGTTATCGTGAACACCGGGGAGCTGTTTTTT.

This chain uses TRBV20-1 with TRBJ2-7; 10 bases are a match to TRBD1. The CDR3 loop spans 14 amino acids. Germline CDR1 DFQATT, CDR2 SNEGSKA (reference sequence). With 5 bases clipped from V and 4 bases from J, the junction kept 8 bases outside the gene matches. CDR3 in DNA: TGCAGTGCTCGCCGGGGACAGGGGCTTTACGAGCAGTACTTC. It specifies CSARRGQGLYEQYF.

About this clonotype: A read error may be the cause here, since a much bigger clone is one base away. No conserved phenylalanine or tryptophan is present at the end of the CDR3, so a read error is the likely explanation. The genes are TRBV6-5 and TRBJ2-5; 8 bases align to TRBD2. This CDR3 spans 15 amino acids. V lost 6 bases and J lost 2; bases outside the gene matches: 8. Germline loops: CDR1 MNHEY, CDR2 SVGAGI. The CDR3 coding sequence is TGTGCCAGCAGCTATTCCGGGACTAGACAAGAGACCCAGTACTAC. Translation: CASSYSGTRQETQYY.